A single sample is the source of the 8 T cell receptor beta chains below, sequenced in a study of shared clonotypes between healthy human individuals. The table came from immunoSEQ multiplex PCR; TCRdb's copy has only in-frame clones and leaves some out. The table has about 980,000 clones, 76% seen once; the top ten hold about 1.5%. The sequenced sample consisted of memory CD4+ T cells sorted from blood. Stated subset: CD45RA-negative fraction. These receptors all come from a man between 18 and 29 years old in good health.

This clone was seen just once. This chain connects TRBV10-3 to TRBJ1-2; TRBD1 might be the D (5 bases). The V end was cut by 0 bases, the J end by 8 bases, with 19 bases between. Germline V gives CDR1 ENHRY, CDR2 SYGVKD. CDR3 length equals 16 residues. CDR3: CAISESLGLAGSGYTF. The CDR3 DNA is TGTGCCATCAGTGAGTCGTTGGGACTCGCGGGGTCGGGCTACACCTTC.

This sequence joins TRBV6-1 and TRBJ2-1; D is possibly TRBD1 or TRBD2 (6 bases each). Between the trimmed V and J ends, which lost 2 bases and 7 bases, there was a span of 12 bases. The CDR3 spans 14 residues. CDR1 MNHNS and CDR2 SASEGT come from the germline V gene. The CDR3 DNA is TGTGCCAGCAGTGAATTAGGGGGGTGGAATGAGCAGTTCTTC. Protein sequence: CASSELGGWNEQFF.

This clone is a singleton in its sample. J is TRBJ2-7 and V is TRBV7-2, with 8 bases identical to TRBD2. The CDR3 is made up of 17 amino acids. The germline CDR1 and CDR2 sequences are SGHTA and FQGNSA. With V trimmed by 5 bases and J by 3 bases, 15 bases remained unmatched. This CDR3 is CASSTSGSGGRRYEQYF. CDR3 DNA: TGTGCCAGCAGCACAAGCGGGAGCGGGGGCCGTCGCTACGAGCAGTACTTC.

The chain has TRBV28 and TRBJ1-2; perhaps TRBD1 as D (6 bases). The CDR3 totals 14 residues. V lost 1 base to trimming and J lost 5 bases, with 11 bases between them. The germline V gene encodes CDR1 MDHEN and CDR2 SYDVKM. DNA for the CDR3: TGTGCCAGCAGTTTATCGGACAGATCATATGGCTACACCTTC. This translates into CASSLSDRSYGYTF.

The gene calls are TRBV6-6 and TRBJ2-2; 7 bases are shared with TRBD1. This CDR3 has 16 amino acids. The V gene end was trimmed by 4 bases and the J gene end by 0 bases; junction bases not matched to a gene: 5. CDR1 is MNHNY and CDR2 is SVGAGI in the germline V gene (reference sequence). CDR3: CASSFGQAANTGELFF. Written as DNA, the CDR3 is TGTGCCAGCAGTTTTGGACAGGCGGCGAACACCGGGGAGCTGTTTTTT.

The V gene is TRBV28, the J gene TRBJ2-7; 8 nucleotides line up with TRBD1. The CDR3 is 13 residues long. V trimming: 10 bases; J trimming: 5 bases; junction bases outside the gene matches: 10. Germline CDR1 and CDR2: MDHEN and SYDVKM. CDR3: CATCRTGRDEQYF. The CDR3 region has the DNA TGTGCCACCTGCCGGACAGGGAGAGACGAGCAGTACTTC.

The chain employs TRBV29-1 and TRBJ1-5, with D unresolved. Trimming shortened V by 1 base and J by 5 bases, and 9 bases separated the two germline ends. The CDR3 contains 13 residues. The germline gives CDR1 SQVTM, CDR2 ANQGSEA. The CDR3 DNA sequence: TGCAGCGTTGAAGGGGATGCGGATCAGCCCCAGCATTTT. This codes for CSVEGDADQPQHF.

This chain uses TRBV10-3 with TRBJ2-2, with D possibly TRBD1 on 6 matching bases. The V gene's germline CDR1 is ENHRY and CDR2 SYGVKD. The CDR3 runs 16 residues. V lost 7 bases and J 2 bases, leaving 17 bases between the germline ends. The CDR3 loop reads CAITTSDSFNTGELFF. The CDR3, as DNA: TGTGCCATCACTACATCGGACAGTTTTAACACCGGGGAGCTGTTTTTT.